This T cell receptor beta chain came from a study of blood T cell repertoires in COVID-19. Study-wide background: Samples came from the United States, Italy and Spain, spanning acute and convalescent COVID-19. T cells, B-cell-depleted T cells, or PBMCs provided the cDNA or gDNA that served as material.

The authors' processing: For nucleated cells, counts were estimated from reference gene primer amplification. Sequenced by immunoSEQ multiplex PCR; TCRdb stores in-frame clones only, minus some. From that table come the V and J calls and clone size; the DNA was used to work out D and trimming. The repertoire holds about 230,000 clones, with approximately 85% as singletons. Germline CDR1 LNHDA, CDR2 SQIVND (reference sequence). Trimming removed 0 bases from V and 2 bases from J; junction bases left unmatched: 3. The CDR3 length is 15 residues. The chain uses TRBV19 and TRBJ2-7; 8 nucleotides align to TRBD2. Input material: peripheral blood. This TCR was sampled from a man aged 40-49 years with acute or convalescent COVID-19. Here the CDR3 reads CASSIERGVAYEQYF. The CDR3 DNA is TGTGCCAGTAGTATAGAGCGGGGGGTCGCCTACGAGCAGTACTTC.